The 17 T cell receptor beta chains given below trace back to one sample, sequenced in a study of lymphopenia after photon versus proton radiotherapy. The method was immunoSEQ multiplex PCR; TCRdb's version includes in-frame clones alone and lacks a portion of them. The sample holds more than 50,000 clones, 65% to 85% seen once. The sequencing here drew on peripheral blood, taken from a patient treated with photon-based radiotherapy. These receptors came from a man in his forties or fifties with gastric cancer.

This chain links TRBV21-1 with TRBJ2-7; TRBD1, the D gene given by the table, was not confirmed from the DNA. TRBV21-1 is a documented pseudogene. This CDR3 contains 16 residues. CDR3 DNA sequence: TGTGCCAGCAGCCCTTGGTCAGGGCGAAGCTCCTACGAGCAGTACTTC. Protein product: CASSPWSGRSSYEQYF.

CDR3 nucleotide sequence: TGCGCCAGCAGCCAATCCATTGGACTAGCCTCGAGCTCCTACAATGAGCAGTTCTTC. Its translation: CASSQSIGLASSSYNEQFF. The J gene is TRBJ2-1, the V gene TRBV4-3; 8 bases line up with TRBD2. V lost 2 bases and J lost 0; bases outside the gene matches: 12. CDR1 and CDR2 (germline): LGHNA, YSLEER. The CDR3 runs to 19 residues.

The rearrangement uses TRBV14 and TRBJ2-2, with 8 nucleotides matching TRBD1. CDR3 length: 18 amino acids. Trimming removed 4 bases from V and 4 bases from J; junction bases left unmatched: 14. CDR1 is SGHDN, CDR2 FVKESK, per germline. For the CDR3, the DNA is TGTGCCAGCAGCCGATATCCCCCAGGGACAGGTCGCACCGGGGAGCTGTTTTTT. As protein: CASSRYPPGTGRTGELFF.

On this clone: This sample includes further DNA sequences coding for the same CDR3. The chain is built from TRBV19 and TRBJ2-7; 10 bases fit TRBD2. Trimming at V came to 6 bases and at J to 0 bases, leaving 2 bases not matched to a gene. Germline V CDR1 and CDR2: LNHDA, SQIVND (reference sequence). This CDR3 is 14 amino acids long. Here the CDR3 reads CASRRTSGSYEQYF. The CDR3 DNA reads TGTGCCAGTAGGCGGACTAGCGGCTCCTACGAGCAGTACTTC.

The chain joins TRBV5-4 to TRBJ2-5, with D hard to call. The end of the DNA fits TRBJ2-7 better, so the J call may be wrong. This CDR3 has 13 residues. CDR1 is SGHNT, CDR2 YYREEE, per germline (reference sequence). CDR3 in DNA: TGTGCCAGCAGCTTGGTGGGGACCTACGAGCAGTACTTC. Protein product: CASSLVGTYEQYF.

V and J are TRBV18 and TRBJ1-1, with D hard to call. Germline V lookup: CDR1 KGHSH, CDR2 LQKENI. Trimming stripped 3 bases from V and 2 bases from J, with 13 bases between. This CDR3 is 15 amino acids long. CDR3 in amino acids: CASSPRPDPNTEAFF. The CDR3 coding sequence is TGTGCCAGCTCACCCCGCCCCGACCCAAACACTGAAGCTTTCTTT. Full variable domain (remainder filled in from reference TRBV18 and TRBJ1-1): NAGVMQNPRHLVRRRGQEARLRCSPMKGHSHVYWYRQLPEEGLKFMVYLQKENIIDESGMPKERFSAEFPKEGPSILRIQQVVRGDSAAYFCASSPRPDPNTEAFFGQGTRLTVV.

This chain uses TRBV5-4 with TRBJ2-6; D uncertain. V was shortened by 2 bases and J by 0 bases, with 6 bases between the two germline ends. Germline-derived CDR1 and CDR2 are SGHNT and YYREEE (reference sequence). There are 15 residues in the CDR3. The CDR3 sequence: CASSFGSSGANVLTF. The CDR3 DNA reads TGTGCCAGCAGCTTCGGGTCCTCTGGGGCCAACGTCCTGACTTTC.

The rearrangement links TRBV21-1 to TRBJ1-1; the listed D gene, TRBD1, was not tested against the DNA. TRBV21-1 is termed a pseudogene. The CDR3 sequence is 14 residues long. The CDR3 coding sequence is TGTGCCAGCAGGACACTCGCTCGGAACACTGAAGCTTTCTTT. Residues: CASRTLARNTEAFF.

This clone appeared once. This chain links TRBV19 with TRBJ2-4; D is perhaps TRBD1 or TRBD2 (6 bases each). This CDR3 region has 15 residues. Trimming shortened V by 6 bases and J by 10 bases, and 22 bases separated the two germline ends. The germline V gene has CDR1 LNHDA and CDR2 SQIVND (reference sequence). CDR3 bases: TGTGCCAGTAGCGCCTCGGGACTTGGGGGCCGGATTCAGTACTTC. Protein product: CASSASGLGGRIQYF.

V and J are TRBV9 and TRBJ2-7; 7 nucleotides match TRBD1. The germline V gene has CDR1 SGDLS and CDR2 YYNGEE. V shed 3 bases, J shed 0 bases, and the junction held 3 bases outside the gene matches. The CDR3 loop spans 14 amino acids. CDR3 region: CASSARDSSYEQYF. Written as DNA, the CDR3 is TGTGCCAGCAGCGCTCGGGACAGCTCCTACGAGCAGTACTTC.

Within the sample, this clone is medium-sized. This sequence joins TRBV28 and TRBJ2-7, with D tentatively TRBD1 (5 bases). CDR1 and CDR2 (germline): MDHEN, SYDVKM. CDR3 length equals 14 residues. V shed 7 bases and J shed 0 bases, with 13 bases lying between them. The CDR3 loop reads CASTLQGDSYEQYF. The CDR3 bases are TGTGCCAGCACCCTGCAGGGTGACTCCTACGAGCAGTACTTC.

This sequence joins TRBV5-1 and TRBJ1-1; possible D gene TRBD1, 5 bases. This CDR3 is built from 14 residues. Trimming shortened V by 3 bases and J by 1 base, and 10 bases separated the two germline ends. The germline gives CDR1 SGHRS, CDR2 YFSETQ. Here the CDR3 DNA reads TGCGCCAGCAGCTCGGGGCCAACGAACACTGAAGCTTTCTTT. Its protein product is CASSSGPTNTEAFF.

The chain has TRBV14 and TRBJ1-2; perhaps TRBD1 as D (5 bases). The CDR3 extends over 15 amino acids. The V gene's germline CDR1 is SGHDN and CDR2 FVKESK. V was shortened by 8 bases and J by 5 bases, with 21 bases between the two germline ends. CDR3 bases: TGTGCCAGCTCACCCCCCCCAGGACAAGGGTATGGCTACACCTTC. It is translated as CASSPPPGQGYGYTF.

This clone was observed a few times. The J gene is TRBJ2-7, the V gene TRBV10-1; weak D call: TRBD1 (6 bases). The CDR3 has 16 residues. Germline lookup yields CDR1 WNHNN and CDR2 SYGVQD (reference sequence). Trimming took off 2 bases at V and 4 bases at J, with 18 bases between the two ends. DNA of the CDR3: TGCGCCAGCAGTGAGAGCCCACAGGGATTGTTGTACGAGCAGTACTTC. Translating it yields CASSESPQGLLYEQYF.

This chain joins TRBV7-2 and TRBJ1-1; D gene unclear. V dropped 4 bases and J dropped 1 base, with 7 bases sitting between them. Germline V CDR1 and CDR2: SGHTA, FQGNSA. CDR3 length equals 13 residues. The CDR3 DNA follows: TGTGCCAGCAGCTCCGGACCGAACACTGAAGCTTTCTTT. Translated: CASSSGPNTEAFF.

This clone turned up a few times. The chain recombines TRBV7-8 with TRBJ1-1; 12 bases fit TRBD1. J lost 5 bases, V lost 0 bases, and 16 bases had no gene match. The germline V gene has CDR1 SGHVS and CDR2 FQNEAQ. The CDR3 has 20 residues. The CDR3 spells CASSLAARDRGRNVRTEAFF. As DNA, the CDR3 is TGTGCCAGCAGCTTAGCGGCCCGGGACAGGGGGCGCAATGTGAGAACTGAAGCTTTCTTT.

The J gene is TRBJ2-3, the V gene TRBV6-1; 7 bases align to TRBD2. CDR3 length: 15 residues. The junction had 9 bases not matched to a gene; V was cut back by 8 bases and J by 1 base. The germline V gene has CDR1 MNHNS and CDR2 SASEGT. This CDR3 is CASHRSGKGTDTQYF. CDR3 bases: TGTGCCAGCCACCGAAGCGGGAAGGGCACAGATACGCAGTATTTT.